This T cell receptor (beta chain) is from a study of cytomegalovirus exposure and HLA in healthy donors. The CDR3 sequence is 16 residues long. The germline V gene encodes CDR1 SGHNT and CDR2 YENEEA. The ends were cut back, 0 bases at V and 4 bases at J, with 15 bases in the middle. Regarding the study as a whole: Earlier analysis looked at TCR beta V segments, and most were productive about 87% or about 30% of the time. The study recorded 164 TCR beta chains that were cytomegalovirus-associated.

A multiplex PCR was run with 60 Vbeta primers and 13 Jbeta primers. The method was immunoSEQ multiplex PCR; TCRdb's version includes in-frame clones alone and lacks a portion of them. The sample contains approximately 150,000 clones, 75% to 90% of which appear only once. A note on this clone: The antigen is undetermined.

The V and J genes are TRBV11-3 and TRBJ1-2; tentative D call: TRBD1 (6 bases). This clonotype was obtained from a human donor in good health. The source material was PBMCs. The CDR3, as DNA: TGTGCCAGCAGCTTAGATCAGTGGGGGCAGTTCTATGGCTACACCTTC. This gives the protein CASSLDQWGQFYGYTF.